The clone carrying this T cell receptor (beta chain) occurred once. This sample is part of a study of blood T cell repertoires in COVID-19. Germline CDR1 and CDR2: SNHLY and FYNNEI. The trim removed 6 bases at V and 8 bases at J, leaving 7 bases unmatched. The CDR3 covers 14 residues. Assay: immunoSEQ multiplex PCR; the TCRdb copy retains only in-frame clones and omits some. The repertoire includes hundreds of thousands of clones, around 87% of them detected once, and about 1.5% sits in the top ten. The chain combines TRBV2 with TRBJ1-2; 12 positions match TRBD1. This sequence was found in a woman in her forties or fifties who had recovered from COVID-19. The specimen was PBMCs or T cells enriched from blood (not recorded which). CDR3 amino acids: CASSQEGQGAGYTF. The CDR3 DNA is TGTGCCAGCAGCCAAGAGGGACAGGGGGCAGGCTACACCTTC.